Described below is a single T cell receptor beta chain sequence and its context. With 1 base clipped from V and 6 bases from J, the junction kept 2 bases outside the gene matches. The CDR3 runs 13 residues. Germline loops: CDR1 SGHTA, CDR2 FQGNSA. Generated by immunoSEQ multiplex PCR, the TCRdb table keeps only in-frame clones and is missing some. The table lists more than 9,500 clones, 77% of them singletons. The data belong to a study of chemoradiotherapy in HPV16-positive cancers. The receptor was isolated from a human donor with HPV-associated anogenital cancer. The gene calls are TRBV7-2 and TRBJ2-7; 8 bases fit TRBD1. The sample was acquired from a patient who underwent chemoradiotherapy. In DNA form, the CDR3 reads TGTGCCAGCAGCTTAGTCAGGGGGCTCGAGCAGTACTTC. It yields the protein CASSLVRGLEQYF.